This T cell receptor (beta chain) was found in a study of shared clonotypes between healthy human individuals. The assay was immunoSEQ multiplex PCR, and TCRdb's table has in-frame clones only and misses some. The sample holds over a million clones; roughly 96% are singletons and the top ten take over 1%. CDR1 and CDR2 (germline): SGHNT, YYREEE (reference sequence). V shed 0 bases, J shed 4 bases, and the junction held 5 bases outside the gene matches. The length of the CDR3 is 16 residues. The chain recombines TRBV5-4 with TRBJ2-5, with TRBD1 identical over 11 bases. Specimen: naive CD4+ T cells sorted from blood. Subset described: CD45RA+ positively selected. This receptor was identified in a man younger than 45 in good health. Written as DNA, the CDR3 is TGTGCCAGCAGCTTGGCGGACAGGGGGCTTAGAGAGACCCAGTACTTC. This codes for CASSLADRGLRETQYF.